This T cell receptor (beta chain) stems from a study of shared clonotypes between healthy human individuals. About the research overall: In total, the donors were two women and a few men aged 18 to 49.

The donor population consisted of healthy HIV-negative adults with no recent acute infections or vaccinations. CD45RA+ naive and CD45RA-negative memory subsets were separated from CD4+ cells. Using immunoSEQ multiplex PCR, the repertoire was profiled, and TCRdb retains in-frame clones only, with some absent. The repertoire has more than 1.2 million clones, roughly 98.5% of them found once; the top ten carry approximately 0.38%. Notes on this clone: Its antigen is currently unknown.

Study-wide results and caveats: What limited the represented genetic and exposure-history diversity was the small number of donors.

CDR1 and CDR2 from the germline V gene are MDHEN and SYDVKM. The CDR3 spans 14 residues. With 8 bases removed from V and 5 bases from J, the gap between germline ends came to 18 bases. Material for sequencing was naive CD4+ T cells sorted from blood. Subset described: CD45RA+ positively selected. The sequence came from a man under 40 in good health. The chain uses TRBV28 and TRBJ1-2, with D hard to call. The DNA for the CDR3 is TGTGCCAGCTCCCAAACCTCGAGGGAATATGGCTACACCTTC. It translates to CASSQTSREYGYTF.